The sequence of this TCR beta chain was determined in a study of CD8+ T cells in alopecia areata. The wider study: Oral tofacitinib (5 to 10 mg twice daily) was administered to treated patients.

The germline V gene has CDR1 LNHDA and CDR2 SQIVND (reference sequence). The CDR3 runs 12 residues. This clone was detected many times. At one end the junction does not follow the germline gene, possibly because of a read error. From alopecia areata patients, lesional scalp punch biopsies and peripheral blood were collected. Sorted out of PBMCs were CD4+ T cells and CD8+ T cells. Once RNA had been extracted, it was reverse transcribed into cDNA to act as the sequencing template. Repertoires were generated with immunoSEQ multiplex PCR, while TCRdb's copy carries only in-frame clones and drops some. The sample has hundreds of thousands of clones; 50% to 60% are singletons.

The chain uses TRBV19 and TRBJ1-2; 7 bases match TRBD1. This clonotype was sampled from a human donor with alopecia areata. Material: CD4+ T cells sorted from blood, obtained at week 0. The CDR3: CASSSMGQRGYF. In DNA form, the CDR3 reads TGTGCCAGTAGCTCCATGGGACAGAGAGGATACTTC.